These 17 T cell receptor beta chains came from one sample sequenced in a study of identical twins (dated by TCRdb to about 2016). Libraries were built with 5' RACE. TCRdb names Illumina HiSeq 2000 as the instrument used. TCRdb took the public reads, trimmed them with fastp at Q25, ran MiXCR for clone calling and kept in-frame beta chains. Here each entry gathers all rows of one CDR3 protein and keeps the most common genes and DNA. Counted in this sample were 1.5 million to 2 million distinct CDR3 sequences; about 32% of them appeared once. 0.25% to 0.3% of the sample comes from the top ten. Sequenced sample: cord blood. These receptors were taken from a newborn girl in good health.

The gene calls are TRBV3-1 and TRBJ1-2; unclear D gene. The CDR3 totals 15 residues. Germline V gene data show CDR1 as LGHDT and CDR2 as YNNKEL (reference sequence). Trimming stripped 2 bases from V and 4 bases from J, with 14 bases between. This chain's CDR3 is CASSQLRPGGYGYTF. In nucleotides, the CDR3 is TGTGCCAGCAGCCAATTGAGGCCGGGAGGCTATGGCTACACCTTC.

This clonotype was counted only a few times. V and J are TRBV29-1 and TRBJ2-5; the match to TRBD2 covers 8 bases. The CDR3 length is 12 residues. The V and J ends lost 7 bases and 11 bases, in that order; junction bases with no gene match: 12. CDR1 SQVTM and CDR2 ANQGSEA come from the germline V gene. The CDR3 DNA reads as TGCAGCGCCGAACTAGCGGAGAATGAGCAGTACTTC. It is translated as CSAELAENEQYF.

The V call is TRBV9, the J call TRBJ2-5; tentative D call: TRBD2 (6 bases). The V gene's germline CDR1 is SGDLS and CDR2 YYNGEE. CDR3 length: 15 residues. The germline V and J ends were trimmed by 0 bases and 2 bases, with 11 bases remaining between them. The CDR3 nucleotides read TGTGCCAGCAGCGTAGAGGGGACTTCTCAAGAGACCCAGTACTTC. Its protein product is CASSVEGTSQETQYF. Complete variable domain (other parts from reference TRBV9 and TRBJ2-5): DSGVTQTPKHLITATGQRVTLRCSPRSGDLSVYWYQQSLDQGLQFLIQYYNGEERAKGNILERFSAQQFPDLHSELNLSSLELGDSALYFCASSVEGTSQETQYFGPGTRLLVL.

This clonotype was observed a few times. The chain combines TRBV29-1 with TRBJ2-5; the match to TRBD1 covers 10 bases. Germline V gene sequence: CDR1 SQVTM, CDR2 ANQGSEA. The V and J ends lost 2 bases and 4 bases, in that order; junction bases with no gene match: 1. CDR3 size: 13 residues. The CDR3 loop reads CSVERDRGETQYF. As DNA, the CDR3 is TGCAGCGTTGAAAGGGACAGGGGAGAGACCCAGTACTTC.

The chain recombines TRBV11-1 with TRBJ1-6; possibly TRBD1 for D (6 bases). This CDR3 is built from 15 residues. The germline gives CDR1 SGHAT, CDR2 FQDESV (reference sequence). V was shortened by 5 bases and J by 8 bases, with 16 bases between the two germline ends. The CDR3 reads CASSAYRAEDSPLHF. The DNA for the CDR3 is TGTGCCAGCAGCGCCTACAGGGCCGAAGATTCACCCCTCCACTTT.

This clonotype showed up many times. The chain employs TRBV20-1 and TRBJ2-7; TRBD2 aligns across 8 bases. Trimming at V came to 0 bases and at J to 2 bases, leaving 3 bases not matched to a gene. Germline V gene data show CDR1 as DFQATT and CDR2 as SNEGSKA (reference sequence). CDR3 length equals 14 residues. The CDR3: CSAREPAGAYEQYF. The CDR3 DNA sequence: TGCAGTGCTAGAGAGCCAGCGGGAGCCTACGAGCAGTACTTC.

This clonotype was counted between two and nine times. The chain employs TRBV19 and TRBJ1-2; tentatively, D is TRBD1 (5 bases). The germline V gene encodes CDR1 LNHDA and CDR2 SQIVND (reference sequence). V lost 6 bases and J 3 bases, leaving 20 bases between the germline ends. The length of the CDR3 is 16 residues. CDR3 in amino acids: CASSGHDSKLHYGYTF. In DNA, the CDR3 is TGTGCCAGTAGCGGGCACGACAGCAAACTTCACTATGGCTACACCTTC.

The chain combines TRBV2 with TRBJ1-2, with D hard to call. This CDR3 has 16 residues. The V and J ends lost 6 bases and 0 bases respectively, with 17 bases between them. Germline loops: CDR1 SNHLY, CDR2 FYNNEI. The DNA of the CDR3 is TGTGCCAGCAGACTGGACTTCCGTCCCACTAACTATGGCTACACCTTC. Protein sequence: CASRLDFRPTNYGYTF.

V gene TRBV29-1 combines with J gene TRBJ1-2; D remains ambiguous. The length of the CDR3 is 11 residues. V gave up 8 bases and J gave up 3 bases, with 10 bases separating them. Germline CDR1 is SQVTM and CDR2 is ANQGSEA. The DNA for the CDR3 is TGCAGCACACTTGGCGACTATGGCTACACCTTC. Its protein is CSTLGDYGYTF.

This clonotype came up a few times. The rearrangement links TRBV28 to TRBJ1-2; tentatively, D is TRBD1 (5 bases). CDR1 is MDHEN and CDR2 is SYDVKM in the germline V gene. V lost 9 bases, J lost 1 base, and 12 bases lay in between. CDR3 length: 13 residues. The CDR3, as DNA: TGTGCCAGTTCCGGGACTGTTAACTATGGCTACACCTTC. Encoded protein: CASSGTVNYGYTF.

This clonotype came up a few times. V and J are TRBV10-3 and TRBJ2-1, with 10 bases that match TRBD1. The trim removed 6 bases at V and 9 bases at J, leaving 8 bases unmatched. The CDR3 runs to 14 residues. Germline V lookup: CDR1 ENHRY, CDR2 SYGVKD. The CDR3 sequence is CAIRGDRGKSEQFF. CDR3 sequence (DNA): TGTGCCATCAGGGGGGACAGGGGAAAAAGTGAGCAGTTCTTC.

The rearrangement uses TRBV9 and TRBJ1-1; no definite D call. The CDR3 is 14 amino acids. Germline CDR1 is SGDLS and CDR2 is YYNGEE. V was cut by 0 bases and J by 4 bases, with 10 bases left in between. CDR3 bases: TGTGCCAGCAGCGTAGACCCCAGTCTCACTGAAGCTTTCTTT. It yields the protein CASSVDPSLTEAFF.

V and J are TRBV5-5 and TRBJ2-3; 7 nucleotides match TRBD1. In germline, CDR1 is SGHKS, CDR2 YYEKEE (reference sequence). This CDR3 comprises 16 residues. Trimming removed 0 bases from V and 3 bases from J; junction bases left unmatched: 7. The CDR3 sequence is CASSLVTGAVTDTQYF. The CDR3 coding sequence is TGTGCCAGCAGCTTGGTTACAGGGGCAGTGACAGATACGCAGTATTTT.

The rearrangement uses TRBV12-3 or TRBV12-4 and TRBJ1-1; TRBD1 might be the D (5 bases). There are 14 residues in the CDR3. Trimming stripped 3 bases from V and 3 bases from J, with 11 bases between. The CDR3: CASSLSGADTEAFF. The CDR3, as DNA: TGTGCCAGCAGTTTGTCCGGGGCCGACACTGAAGCTTTCTTT.

This clonotype has just a few counts. The rearrangement joins TRBV5-1 to TRBJ2-1; D gene ambiguous. V shed 0 bases and J shed 5 bases, with 9 bases lying between them. The CDR3 has 14 amino acids. Germline CDR1 reads SGHRS; CDR2 reads YFSETQ. CDR3 bases: TGCGCCAGCAGCTTGGGGCAGGCAAACAATGAGCAGTTCTTC. It is translated as CASSLGQANNEQFF.

This clonotype occurred a few times. The chain has TRBV10-3 and TRBJ1-5; the match to TRBD1 covers 7 bases. Germline CDR1 ENHRY, CDR2 SYGVKD. The CDR3 extends over 16 amino acids. Trimming took 4 bases from V and 3 from J; bases not matched to a gene: 9. CDR3 sequence (DNA): TGTGCCATCAGTGGAGGAGGGACAGCCCTCAATCAGCCCCAGCATTTT. It is translated as CAISGGGTALNQPQHF.

The V call is TRBV24-1, the J call TRBJ2-3, with D possibly called TRBD1 or TRBD2 (6 bases each). Per the germline V gene, CDR1 is KGHDR and CDR2 is SFDVKD. Trimming removed 1 base from V and 6 bases from J, with 13 bases in between. The CDR3 loop spans 15 amino acids. The CDR3: CATSDFRGGTDTQYF. In DNA, the CDR3 is TGTGCCACCAGTGATTTCAGGGGTGGGACTGATACGCAGTATTTT.